Listed here are 28 T cell receptor beta chains from one sample, sequenced in a study of OX40 agonist ivuxolimab in advanced cancers. The data were produced by immunoSEQ multiplex PCR, yet TCRdb's version contains in-frame clones alone and is incomplete. The sample lists approximately 91,000 clones, roughly 84% occurring once. This specimen consisted of CD4+ or CD8+ T cells sorted from blood, obtained in a trial of the OX40 agonist ivuxolimab. These receptors were taken from an adult with an advanced solid tumor such as melanoma, head and neck, liver or kidney cancer.

The rearrangement joins TRBV19 to TRBJ2-3, with 8 bases lining up with TRBD2. The CDR3 is 15 residues long. Trimming cost V 4 bases and J 0 bases; bases outside gene matches: 3. Germline-derived CDR1 and CDR2 are LNHDA and SQIVND (reference sequence). The CDR3 DNA reads TGTGCCAGTAGTAACCAGCGGGGGAGCACAGATACGCAGTATTTT. It is translated as CASSNQRGSTDTQYF.

The J gene is TRBJ1-2, the V gene TRBV7-9; 12 bases are a match to TRBD1. Per the germline V gene, CDR1 is SEHNR and CDR2 is FQNEAQ (reference sequence). J was trimmed by 5 bases and V by 4 bases; bases with no gene match: 11. This CDR3 is 17 amino acids long. CDR3 amino acids: CASSSTSGTGGAYGYTF. In nucleotides, the CDR3 is TGTGCCAGCAGCTCCACTTCCGGGACAGGGGGCGCATATGGCTACACCTTC. Looking up the rest from reference TRBV7-9 and TRBJ1-2 gives the full variable domain: DTGVSQNPRHKITKRGQNVTFRCDPISEHNRLYWYRQTLGQGPEFLTYFQNEAQLEKSRLLSDRFSAERPKGSFSTLEIQRTEQGDSAMYLCASSSTSGTGGAYGYTFGSGTRLTVV.

The V gene is TRBV19, the J gene TRBJ1-2; the match to TRBD1 covers 7 bases. The germline V gene encodes CDR1 LNHDA and CDR2 SQIVND (reference sequence). With V trimmed by 7 bases and J by 4 bases, 3 bases remained unmatched. This CDR3 comprises 12 residues. Here the CDR3 reads CASTGQTYGYTF. The DNA for the CDR3 is TGTGCCAGTACGGGACAGACCTATGGCTACACCTTC.

This chain joins TRBV19 and TRBJ1-1; a weak D match, TRBD1 (5 bases). This CDR3 spans 13 amino acids. Per the germline V gene, CDR1 is LNHDA and CDR2 is SQIVND (reference sequence). The V end lost 10 bases, the J end lost 2 bases, and 14 bases lay between the germline ends. CDR3 in amino acids: CATTGRLNTEAFF. CDR3 nucleotide sequence: TGTGCCACAACGGGACGGCTAAACACTGAAGCTTTCTTT.

The chain couples TRBV14 to TRBJ1-3; no reliable D call. Germline values: CDR1 SGHDN, CDR2 FVKESK. Trimming cost V 4 bases and J 1 base, with 8 bases left between them. The CDR3 covers 14 residues. The CDR3 loop is CASSRRESGNTIYF. CDR3 bases: TGTGCCAGCAGCCGACGTGAGTCTGGAAACACCATATATTTT. Variable domain in full (rest from reference TRBV14 and TRBJ1-3): EAGVTQFPSHSVIEKGQTVTLRCDPISGHDNLYWYRRVMGKEIKFLLHFVKESKQDESGMPNNRFLAERTGGTYSTLKVQPAELEDSGVYFCASSRRESGNTIYFGEGSWLTVV.

The chain carries TRBV6-1 and TRBJ1-1, with TRBD1 matching over 7 bases. J gave up 6 bases and V 3 bases, and 7 bases lay outside the gene matches. The CDR3 extends over 14 amino acids. Germline loops: CDR1 MNHNS, CDR2 SASEGT. CDR3 protein: CASSDGGGVAEAFF. CDR3 DNA sequence: TGTGCCAGCAGTGACGGAGGGGGCGTAGCTGAAGCTTTCTTT.

V gene TRBV6-1 combines with J gene TRBJ2-3; 8 bases are a match to TRBD2. J gave up 6 bases and V 4 bases, and 6 bases lay outside the gene matches. The CDR3 has 14 residues. Germline-derived CDR1 and CDR2 are MNHNS and SASEGT. The chain's CDR3 is CASSVVAGKDTQYF. CDR3 nucleotides: TGTGCCAGCAGTGTAGTAGCGGGGAAGGATACGCAGTATTTT.

The chain combines TRBV19 with TRBJ2-7; 8 nucleotides align to TRBD2. CDR1 and CDR2 from the germline V gene are LNHDA and SQIVND (reference sequence). V was pared by 2 bases and J by 1 base, with 10 bases of the junction left unmatched. The CDR3 is made up of 17 amino acids. The CDR3 DNA follows: TGTGCCAGTAGTATATGGCCGTCGCGGGGGGCTTCCTACGAGCAGTACTTC. Translating it yields CASSIWPSRGASYEQYF.

This chain connects TRBV27 to TRBJ2-3; D is possibly TRBD1 or TRBD2 (5 bases each). The CDR3 totals 15 residues. Trimming cost V 5 bases and J 1 base, with 13 bases left between them. CDR1 and CDR2 from the germline V gene are MNHEY and SMNVEV (reference sequence). The CDR3 region has the DNA TGTGCCAGCAGTGGTCCGGGGCTCGGCACAGATACGCAGTATTTT. It codes for CASSGPGLGTDTQYF.

The V gene is TRBV10-3, the J gene TRBJ1-5; D gene ambiguous. CDR3 length equals 14 residues. CDR1 ENHRY and CDR2 SYGVKD come from the germline V gene. The V gene lost 2 bases and the J gene lost 3 bases, with 8 bases spanning the gap. CDR3 nucleotide sequence: TGTGCCATCAGTGAGGAGGGCCTCAATCAGCCCCAGCATTTT. Its protein is CAISEEGLNQPQHF.

This rearrangement joins TRBV18 to TRBJ2-2; a possible D gene is TRBD2 (5 bases). The length of the CDR3 is 14 residues. Trimming removed 0 bases at V and 3 bases at J, with 5 bases between. Germline values: CDR1 KGHSH, CDR2 LQKENI. The CDR3 coding sequence is TGTGCCAGCTCACCACCGAGGGACACCGGGGAGCTGTTTTTT. Protein sequence: CASSPPRDTGELFF.

The chain recombines TRBV6-5 with TRBJ1-4; a possible D gene is TRBD1 (6 bases). Trimming removed 4 bases at V and 1 base at J, with 10 bases between. The germline CDR1 and CDR2 sequences are MNHEY and SVGAGI. The length of the CDR3 is 15 residues. CDR3 DNA sequence: TGTGCCAGCAGTTTAATACAGGGAACTAATGAAAAACTGTTTTTT. This codes for CASSLIQGTNEKLFF.

CDR3 in DNA: TGTGCCAGCAGCGTAGCTGGGATCGGGAACACTGAAGCTTTCTTT. Translation gives CASSVAGIGNTEAFF. This chain uses TRBV9 with TRBJ1-1; D is unclear. The CDR3 loop spans 15 amino acids. CDR1 is SGDLS, CDR2 YYNGEE, per germline. V lost 0 bases and J 1 base, leaving 10 bases between the germline ends. Based on the CDR3 plus reference TRBV9 and TRBJ1-1, the full variable domain is DSGVTQTPKHLITATGQRVTLRCSPRSGDLSVYWYQQSLDQGLQFLIQYYNGEERAKGNILERFSAQQFPDLHSELNLSSLELGDSALYFCASSVAGIGNTEAFFGQGTRLTVV.

V and J are TRBV19 and TRBJ1-3, with 7 nucleotides matching TRBD1. Trimming removed 4 bases from V and 4 bases from J; junction bases left unmatched: 4. CDR1 LNHDA and CDR2 SQIVND come from the germline V gene (reference sequence). The CDR3 loop spans 14 amino acids. This CDR3 reads CASSTRGTGNTIYF. CDR3 in DNA: TGTGCCAGTAGTACCAGGGGGACCGGAAACACCATATATTTT.

V gene TRBV4-2 combines with J gene TRBJ1-6; D is unclear. CDR3 length equals 16 residues. The germline V gene has CDR1 LGHNA and CDR2 YNFKEQ. V was pared by 0 bases and J by 6 bases, with 12 bases between. The CDR3 DNA reads TGTGCCAGCAGCCAAGAAACGAGACCGACTAATTCACCCCTCCACTTT. This gives the protein CASSQETRPTNSPLHF.

The chain carries TRBV6-1 and TRBJ2-5; maybe TRBD1 (6 bases). Trimming stripped 4 bases from V and 5 bases from J, with 17 bases between. This CDR3 region has 15 residues. CDR1 is MNHNS and CDR2 is SASEGT in the germline V gene. CDR3 bases: TGTGCCAGCAGTGCCGACCTGGGGACAATGGAGACCCAGTACTTC. Its protein is CASSADLGTMETQYF.

The chain uses TRBV7-9 and TRBJ1-2; TRBD1 might be the D (6 bases). V was clipped by 6 bases and J by 6 bases, with 26 bases between them. This CDR3 has 17 residues. CDR1 SEHNR and CDR2 FQNEAQ come from the germline V gene (reference sequence). As DNA, the CDR3 is TGTGCCAGCAGTTCTTCTTTCGGGACACCCCCTGGCCATGGCTACACCTTC. Translated: CASSSSFGTPPGHGYTF. The whole variable domain, filled in from reference TRBV7-9 and TRBJ1-2, reads DTGVSQNPRHKITKRGQNVTFRCDPISEHNRLYWYRQTLGQGPEFLTYFQNEAQLEKSRLLSDRFSAERPKGSFSTLEIQRTEQGDSAMYLCASSSSFGTPPGHGYTFGSGTRLTVV.

The gene calls are TRBV23-1 and TRBJ2-3, with D perhaps assigned TRBD1 or TRBD2 (6 bases each). TRBV23-1 is an ORF, with its function uncertain. This CDR3 has 15 residues. Trimming took 4 bases from V and 2 from J, leaving 13 bases between them. CDR3 sequence: CASSPRGRDTDTQYF. In DNA, the CDR3 is TGCGCCAGCAGTCCTCGGGGGCGCGACACAGATACGCAGTATTTT.

This chain connects TRBV5-1 to TRBJ1-3; no reliable D call. The CDR3 consists of 15 residues. The V gene lost 2 bases and the J gene lost 0 bases, with 9 bases spanning the gap. Germline loops: CDR1 SGHRS, CDR2 YFSETQ. The CDR3 region is CASSLGSPSGNTIYF. CDR3 bases: TGCGCCAGCAGCTTAGGAAGCCCCTCTGGAAACACCATATATTTT.

This chain joins TRBV29-1 and TRBJ2-1; TRBD1 is a possible D gene (6 bases). Per the germline V gene, CDR1 is SQVTM and CDR2 is ANQGSEA. The V and J ends lost 4 bases and 4 bases respectively, with 17 bases between them. There are 15 residues in the CDR3. Here the CDR3 reads CSVASTAGEYNEQFF. As DNA, the CDR3 is TGCAGCGTTGCAAGTACGGCAGGGGAATACAATGAGCAGTTCTTC.

This chain joins TRBV5-4 and TRBJ2-3; 13 bases line up with TRBD2. Per the germline V gene, CDR1 is SGHNT and CDR2 is YYREEE (reference sequence). V lost 4 bases to trimming and J lost 2 bases; unmatched junction nucleotides: 7. The length of the CDR3 is 17 residues. The CDR3 nucleotides read TGTGCCAGCAGCCCGGTGGGGACTAGCGGGGACACAGATACGCAGTATTTT. As protein: CASSPVGTSGDTDTQYF.

The J gene is TRBJ1-4, the V gene TRBV10-3; D may be TRBD1 (6 bases). V was pared by 7 bases and J by 3 bases, with 15 bases between. CDR3 length equals 15 residues. The V gene's germline CDR1 is ENHRY and CDR2 SYGVKD. The CDR3 DNA is TGTGCCATCAAAGGGGGGGGCCCTCCTAATGAAAAACTGTTTTTT. It codes for CAIKGGGPPNEKLFF.

The chain employs TRBV7-2 and TRBJ1-3; 7 nucleotides match TRBD1. The CDR3 totals 16 residues. V lost 5 bases and J lost 0; bases outside the gene matches: 7. Germline assignment: CDR1 SGHTA and CDR2 FQGNSA. CDR3 loop: CASSAQGQPSGNTIYF. CDR3 DNA: TGTGCCAGCAGCGCCCAGGGACAGCCCTCTGGAAACACCATATATTTT.

This chain links TRBV6-5 with TRBJ2-2, with TRBD1 as a possible D gene (5 bases). The CDR3 loop spans 13 amino acids. Trimming pared 7 bases from V and 5 bases from J, leaving 11 bases between. CDR1 and CDR2 (germline): MNHEY, SVGAGI. The CDR3 DNA follows: TGTGCCAGCACCCCCAGGGAAACCGGGGAGCTGTTTTTT. This sequence encodes CASTPRETGELFF.

This clone has a handful of counts. The chain carries TRBV4-2 and TRBJ2-1; D is possibly TRBD2 (5 bases). Germline-derived CDR1 and CDR2 are LGHNA and YNFKEQ. The V end lost 0 bases, the J end lost 10 bases, and 13 bases lay between the germline ends. The CDR3 extends over 14 amino acids. CDR3: CASSQEERAREQFF. In DNA form, the CDR3 reads TGTGCCAGCAGCCAAGAGGAGAGGGCGAGAGAGCAGTTCTTC.

The rearrangement uses TRBV19 and TRBJ1-1; 8 bases agree with TRBD1. V lost 3 bases, J lost 10 bases, and 13 bases stayed unmatched. The germline V gene has CDR1 LNHDA and CDR2 SQIVND (reference sequence). This CDR3 is built from 15 residues. The CDR3 loop is CASSILRTGQRGAFF. Written as DNA, the CDR3 is TGTGCCAGTAGTATCCTTCGGACAGGGCAAAGGGGAGCTTTCTTT.

V is TRBV18 and J is TRBJ2-2, with D possibly matching TRBD2 (5 bases). The germline CDR1 and CDR2 sequences are KGHSH and LQKENI. The CDR3 is 12 amino acids. Trimming cost V 1 base and J 8 bases, with 5 bases left between them. Here the CDR3 DNA reads TGTGCCAGCTCACCACGCGGGGGGGAGCTGTTTTTT. Amino acid sequence: CASSPRGGELFF.

For the CDR3, the DNA is TGTGCCAGCACTACGACGATGACAGGGCGGGCTTATACTGAAGCTTTCTTT. Residues: CASTTTMTGRAYTEAFF. This chain uses TRBV27 with TRBJ1-1, with 7 bases lining up with TRBD1. V lost 7 bases and J lost 5; bases outside the gene matches: 19. Germline V CDR1 and CDR2: MNHEY, SMNVEV (reference sequence). This CDR3 region has 17 residues.